What follows are 26 T cell receptor beta chains derived from one specimen sequenced in a study of blood T cell repertoires in COVID-19. Produced via immunoSEQ multiplex PCR; TCRdb's table is partial and in-frame only. The sample shows around 370,000 clones, 90% of them seen only once. Material for sequencing was peripheral blood. These receptors were taken from a man aged 18 to 29 with active or convalescent COVID-19.

The chain joins TRBV11-2 to TRBJ1-2; TRBD1 is a possible D gene (6 bases). The CDR3 length is 16 residues. Trimming pared 5 bases from V and 0 bases from J, leaving 16 bases between. The germline V gene has CDR1 SGHAT and CDR2 FQNNGV. The CDR3 loop reads CASSRPDRHSNYGYTF. Here the CDR3 DNA reads TGTGCCAGCAGCCGTCCGGACAGACATTCTAACTATGGCTACACCTTC.

The rearrangement uses TRBV2 and TRBJ2-5; D may be TRBD2 (6 bases). V dropped 3 bases and J dropped 5 bases, with 7 bases sitting between them. The CDR3 is 12 amino acids. Germline values: CDR1 SNHLY, CDR2 FYNNEI. In DNA, the CDR3 is TGTGCCAGCAGTGACCGGGGGGAGACCCAGTACTTC. Translated, it gives CASSDRGETQYF. Full variable domain (rest looked up from reference TRBV2 and TRBJ2-5): EPEVTQTPSHQVTQMGQEVILRCVPISNHLYFYWYRQILGQKVEFLVSFYNNEISEKSEIFDDQFSVERPDGSNFTLKIRSTKLEDSAMYFCASSDRGETQYFGPGTRLLVL.

The chain employs TRBV4-1 and TRBJ2-2; D might be TRBD2 (6 bases). The germline V and J ends were trimmed by 0 bases and 1 base, with 9 bases remaining between them. Germline-derived CDR1 and CDR2 are MGHRA and YSYEKL. There are 16 residues in the CDR3. The CDR3 nucleotides read TGCGCCAGCAGCCAAGACGGGCGGGAGAACACCGGGGAGCTGTTTTTT. Its protein is CASSQDGRENTGELFF.

The chain couples TRBV2 to TRBJ1-2; D is unresolved. This CDR3 region has 15 residues. V was cut by 4 bases and J by 7 bases, with 19 bases left in between. Looked up from germline, CDR1 is SNHLY and CDR2 is FYNNEI. CDR3 amino acids: CASSVLLVATGGYTF. In DNA, the CDR3 is TGTGCCAGCAGTGTTCTTTTGGTAGCTACGGGTGGCTACACCTTC.

V usage is TRBV21-1 and J usage is TRBJ1-6; TRBD1, as called in the table, went unchecked against the DNA. TRBV21-1 constitutes a pseudogene. CDR3 size: 11 residues. The CDR3 reads CASLVWDRGDF. The CDR3 DNA follows: TGTGCCAGCCTGGTGTGGGACAGGGGGGACTTT.

This sequence joins TRBV2 and TRBJ2-1; the match to TRBD2 covers 8 bases. The V gene's germline CDR1 is SNHLY and CDR2 FYNNEI. The CDR3 is 13 amino acids. V lost 6 bases, J lost 9 bases, and 7 bases stayed unmatched. Here the CDR3 reads CASRTSGVTEQFF. The CDR3 DNA reads TGTGCCAGCAGAACTAGCGGCGTTACTGAGCAGTTCTTC.

This clone was seen a few times. This chain uses TRBV28 with TRBJ1-5; TRBD1 might be the D (5 bases). The V gene lost 3 bases and the J gene lost 0 bases, with 9 bases spanning the gap. Germline V lookup: CDR1 MDHEN, CDR2 SYDVKM. This CDR3 has 15 amino acids. This chain's CDR3 is CASSFHRTSNQPQHF. CDR3 DNA sequence: TGTGCCAGCAGTTTCCACAGGACTAGCAATCAGCCCCAGCATTTT.

This chain connects TRBV21-1 to TRBJ1-2; the table gives TRBD1 as D, unverified against the DNA. TRBV21-1 is flagged as a pseudogene. The CDR3 covers 15 residues. DNA for the CDR3: TGTGCCAGCAGCGGACCGGGACAGGGGTGGCATGGCTACACCTTC. Amino acid sequence: CASSGPGQGWHGYTF.

This chain joins TRBV19 and TRBJ1-6; possible D gene TRBD1, 6 bases. CDR3 length: 15 residues. Trimming pared 6 bases from V and 8 bases from J, leaving 17 bases between. CDR1 and CDR2 (germline): LNHDA, SQIVND (reference sequence). The CDR3 bases are TGTGCCAGTAGATGGGGCGTGGCAGGGGATTCACCCCTCCACTTT. Residues: CASRWGVAGDSPLHF.

This chain connects TRBV2 to TRBJ1-3; tentative D call: TRBD1 (5 bases). The CDR3 length is 12 residues. Per the germline V gene, CDR1 is SNHLY and CDR2 is FYNNEI. Trimming shortened V by 7 bases and J by 4 bases, and 8 bases separated the two germline ends. The CDR3: CASKQEGNTIYF. The CDR3 DNA reads TGTGCCAGCAAACAGGAGGGAAACACCATATATTTT.

The chain joins TRBV6-2 or TRBV6-3 to TRBJ1-1; 7 nucleotides agree with TRBD1. The germline V gene has CDR1 MNHEY and CDR2 SVGEGT. The junction had 19 bases not matched to a gene; V was cut back by 6 bases and J by 0 bases. CDR3 size: 19 residues. CDR3 coding DNA: TGTGCCAGCAGCCGCCTTGGGGGACAGAGTTCCTACATGAACACTGAAGCTTTCTTT. Translated: CASSRLGGQSSYMNTEAFF.

The chain employs TRBV7-9 and TRBJ2-5; unclear D gene. The V gene's germline CDR1 is SEHNR and CDR2 FQNEAQ (reference sequence). Trimming left V 4 bases short and J 1 base short, with 10 bases between. The CDR3 contains 14 residues. The CDR3 coding sequence is TGTGCCAGCAGCTCAGGCAGTTCCCAAGAGACCCAGTACTTC. This encodes CASSSGSSQETQYF. Complete variable domain (other parts from reference TRBV7-9 and TRBJ2-5): DTGVSQNPRHKITKRGQNVTFRCDPISEHNRLYWYRQTLGQGPEFLTYFQNEAQLEKSRLLSDRFSAERPKGSFSTLEIQRTEQGDSAMYLCASSSGSSQETQYFGPGTRLLVL.

This clone was observed a handful of times. The chain combines TRBV19 with TRBJ1-5; 9 nucleotides match TRBD1. Trimming took 2 bases from V and 5 from J; bases not matched to a gene: 7. Per the germline V gene, CDR1 is LNHDA and CDR2 is SQIVND (reference sequence). The CDR3 length is 16 residues. The CDR3 DNA reads as TGTGCCAGTAGTATATCGGGACAGGGTTTCGATCAGCCCCAGCATTTT. Protein: CASSISGQGFDQPQHF.

The chain couples TRBV24-1 to TRBJ1-1, with D perhaps TRBD1 (5 bases). The CDR3 covers 11 residues. Germline V gene lookup returns CDR1 KGHDR and CDR2 SFDVKD. Trimming pared 7 bases from V and 12 bases from J, leaving 14 bases between. The CDR3 nucleotides are TGTGCCACCAGAGGGGAGGGGAGGCCTTTCTTT. Translation: CATRGEGRPFF.

This chain uses TRBV18 with TRBJ1-1; 8 nucleotides match TRBD1. This CDR3 contains 13 residues. Losses at the gene ends were 6 bases for V and 7 bases for J; bases not matched to a gene: 7. Germline CDR1 is KGHSH and CDR2 is LQKENI. The CDR3 loop reads CASSQDRDGEAFF. CDR3 DNA sequence: TGTGCCAGCTCGCAGGACAGGGACGGTGAAGCTTTCTTT. Full variable domain (missing parts from reference TRBV18 and TRBJ1-1): NAGVMQNPRHLVRRRGQEARLRCSPMKGHSHVYWYRQLPEEGLKFMVYLQKENIIDESGMPKERFSAEFPKEGPSILRIQQVVRGDSAAYFCASSQDRDGEAFFGQGTRLTVV.

This clone was counted between two and nine times. The CDR3 DNA reads as TGTGCCAGCAGCTTACAGGGCAGTCAGCCCCAGCATTTT. Its translation: CASSLQGSQPQHF. This chain connects TRBV7-9 to TRBJ1-5, with D tentatively TRBD1 (5 bases). CDR1 is SEHNR, CDR2 FQNEAQ, per germline (reference sequence). Trimming stripped 2 bases from V and 6 bases from J, with 8 bases between. CDR3 size: 13 residues.

The gene calls are TRBV19 and TRBJ1-2; D is ambiguous. CDR1 is LNHDA and CDR2 is SQIVND in the germline V gene (reference sequence). Deletions cut 3 bases from V and 4 bases from J, with 12 bases between. The CDR3 covers 14 residues. CDR3 region: CASSIDGLGYGYTF. CDR3 sequence (DNA): TGTGCCAGTAGTATCGATGGGCTCGGCTATGGCTACACCTTC. The variable domain in full, completed from reference TRBV19 and TRBJ1-2, reads DGGITQSPKYLFRKEGQNVTLSCEQNLNHDAMYWYRQDPGQGLRLIYYSQIVNDFQKGDIAEGYSVSREKKESFPLTVTSAQKNPTAFYLCASSIDGLGYGYTFGSGTRLTVV.

This chain uses TRBV3-1 (or the pseudogene TRBV3-2) with TRBJ2-2, with TRBD2 matching over 9 bases. Per germline, CDR1 LGHDT and CDR2 YNNKEL (reference sequence). V was pared by 1 base and J by 4 bases, with 1 base of the junction left unmatched. The CDR3 has 15 residues. The chain's CDR3 is CASSQVRGGTGELFF. The DNA of the CDR3 is TGTGCCAGCAGCCAAGTGCGGGGGGGCACCGGGGAGCTGTTTTTT.

This chain connects TRBV7-9 to TRBJ2-7, with 7 positions matching TRBD1. This CDR3 is 14 amino acids long. Germline lookup yields CDR1 SEHNR and CDR2 FQNEAQ (reference sequence). With 5 bases clipped from V and 3 bases from J, the junction kept 7 bases outside the gene matches. The CDR3 DNA sequence: TGTGCCAGCAGCCACCCCGGGACAGTCTACGAGCAGTACTTC. It is translated as CASSHPGTVYEQYF. Combining the CDR3 with reference TRBV7-9 and TRBJ2-7 gives the whole variable domain DTGVSQNPRHKITKRGQNVTFRCDPISEHNRLYWYRQTLGQGPEFLTYFQNEAQLEKSRLLSDRFSAERPKGSFSTLEIQRTEQGDSAMYLCASSHPGTVYEQYFGPGTRLTVT.

The V gene is TRBV18, the J gene TRBJ2-7; TRBD1 is a possible D gene (6 bases). The CDR3 covers 14 residues. The germline V and J ends were trimmed by 4 bases and 2 bases, with 12 bases remaining between them. CDR1 and CDR2 from the germline V gene are KGHSH and LQKENI. In nucleotides, the CDR3 is TGTGCCAGCTCACGACGGACAGAAACCTACGAGCAGTACTTC. Translating it yields CASSRRTETYEQYF.

The genes are TRBV29-1 and TRBJ1-1; possibly TRBD1 for D (5 bases). CDR1 and CDR2 (germline): SQVTM, ANQGSEA. The CDR3 covers 13 residues. V lost 7 bases to trimming and J lost 1 base, with 13 bases between them. The CDR3 DNA sequence: TGCAGCGCCCGTGACAGAAGGAACACTGAAGCTTTCTTT. Protein product: CSARDRRNTEAFF.

The CDR3 nucleotides are TGTGCCAGCGCACAGAGACCCTACGAGCAGTACTTC. It yields the protein CASAQRPYEQYF. V and J are TRBV2 and TRBJ2-7; D uncertain. CDR1 is SNHLY, CDR2 FYNNEI, per germline. The CDR3 is 12 residues long. V lost 8 bases, J lost 2 bases, and 10 bases lay in between.

V is TRBV28 and J is TRBJ1-5; 7 positions match TRBD1. Germline CDR1 and CDR2: MDHEN and SYDVKM. The ends lost 3 bases at V and 4 bases at J; junction bases unmatched: 6. The CDR3 runs 15 residues. The CDR3 DNA follows: TGTGCCAGCAGTTTGACAGGGCGCTTTAATCAGCCCCAGCATTTT. Residues: CASSLTGRFNQPQHF.

Written as DNA, the CDR3 is TGTGCCAGCAGCGACCAAGTACAGGGCTCTGAAGCTTTCTTT. As protein: CASSDQVQGSEAFF. The chain has TRBV9 and TRBJ1-1; tentative D call: TRBD1 (6 bases). Germline V gives CDR1 SGDLS, CDR2 YYNGEE. With 3 bases removed from V and 6 bases from J, the gap between germline ends came to 15 bases. The CDR3 is made up of 14 amino acids.

The V and J genes are TRBV7-3 and TRBJ1-1, with D unclear. Per germline, CDR1 SGHTA and CDR2 FQGTGA. The V end was cut by 5 bases, the J end by 1 base, with 14 bases between. The CDR3 covers 15 residues. CDR3 DNA: TGTGCCAGCAGCCCCCGCCGGGGAGGGAACACTGAAGCTTTCTTT. This encodes CASSPRRGGNTEAFF.

This clone was detected once. The chain carries TRBV7-6 and TRBJ2-7; the match to TRBD2 covers 10 bases. V gave up 3 bases and J gave up 2 bases; unmatched junction bases: 4. This CDR3 contains 15 residues. Germline lookup yields CDR1 SGHVS and CDR2 FNYEAQ. CDR3: CASSLGLAGAYEQYF. CDR3 coding DNA: TGTGCCAGCAGCTTGGGCCTAGCGGGAGCCTACGAGCAGTACTTC.